The 25 T cell receptor beta chains below come from one sample, sequenced in a study of T cells after yellow fever vaccination. From the 5' RACE reads, TCRdb called clonotypes with MiXCR, one entry per CDR3 protein. The sample consists of 140,000 to 150,000 distinct CDR3 sequences, approximately 6.6% of them appearing once. The specimen was CD4+ T cells sorted from PBMCs, collected 10 days after the yellow fever booster vaccination. Source of these receptors: a man younger than 40 who received the YFV17D yellow fever vaccine.

This clonotype was observed a few times. CDR3 amino acids: CASSQAGTARTDTQYF. DNA of the CDR3: TGCGCCAGCAGCCAAGCCGGGACAGCTCGCACAGATACGCAGTATTTT. The V call is TRBV4-1, the J call TRBJ2-3, with 7 bases identical to TRBD1. Trimming cost V 1 base and J 1 base; bases outside gene matches: 5. Germline loops: CDR1 MGHRA, CDR2 YSYEKL. CDR3 length equals 16 residues.

This clonotype was seen repeatedly, ten times or more. The rearrangement joins TRBV20-1 to TRBJ1-1; the D gene is possibly TRBD1 (6 bases). Trimming left V 6 bases short and J 1 base short, with 12 bases between. Germline-derived CDR1 and CDR2 are DFQATT and SNEGSKA (reference sequence). CDR3 length: 13 residues. The CDR3 sequence: CSAPKTGNTEAFF. CDR3 nucleotides: TGCAGTGCACCTAAGACAGGGAACACTGAAGCTTTCTTT.

This clonotype was detected only a few times. CDR3 region: CASSLRAVYQPQHF. CDR3 DNA: TGTGCCAGTAGTCTGAGAGCGGTCTATCAGCCCCAGCATTTT. The V gene is TRBV19, the J gene TRBJ1-5; D remains ambiguous. Between the trimmed V and J ends, which lost 5 bases and 5 bases, there was a span of 13 bases. The CDR3 contains 14 residues. Germline V gives CDR1 LNHDA, CDR2 SQIVND (reference sequence).

In the case of this clonotype: A much larger clone differs by one base, so this may be a read error. V and J are TRBV20-1 and TRBJ2-1; D gene unclear. In germline, CDR1 is DFQATT, CDR2 SNEGSKA (reference sequence). The CDR3 length is 10 residues. The germline V and J ends were trimmed by 5 bases and 14 bases, with 13 bases remaining between them. The CDR3 bases are TGCAGTGCTCTGGTGGGCCCAGAGTTCTTC. Amino acids: CSALVGPEFF.

At least ten counts were recorded for this clonotype. The chain couples TRBV20-1 to TRBJ1-1, with D perhaps matching TRBD1 (6 bases). The CDR3 has 12 amino acids. Looked up from germline, CDR1 is DFQATT and CDR2 is SNEGSKA (reference sequence). The V gene lost 5 bases and the J gene lost 1 base, with 8 bases spanning the gap. CDR3 loop: CSAGQRNTEAFF. CDR3 coding DNA: TGCAGTGCTGGACAGAGGAACACTGAAGCTTTCTTT.

This chain links TRBV4-1 with TRBJ1-4, with D unclear. The V end was cut by 0 bases, the J end by 7 bases, with 12 bases between. Germline CDR1 and CDR2: MGHRA and YSYEKL. The CDR3 is 15 amino acids. Written as DNA, the CDR3 is TGCGCCAGCAGCCAAGATGGTGTGGGGAGTGAAAAACTGTTTTTT. Translation: CASSQDGVGSEKLFF.

This clonotype was found many times. The chain combines TRBV7-2 with TRBJ2-7, with 11 bases fitting TRBD2. V dropped 5 bases and J dropped 5; count of bases not matched to a gene: 11. Germline CDR1 is SGHTA and CDR2 is FQGNSA. This CDR3 spans 16 amino acids. CDR3 sequence (DNA): TGTGCCAGCAGCCCATCACTAGCGGGAGTGTACCACGAGCAGTACTTC. It codes for CASSPSLAGVYHEQYF.

This clonotype occurred a few times. The chain links TRBV9 to TRBJ2-6; D unclear. V lost 0 bases, J lost 1 base, and 5 bases lay in between. CDR3 length equals 15 residues. Germline-derived CDR1 and CDR2 are SGDLS and YYNGEE. CDR3 in amino acids: CASSVGHSGANVLTF. The CDR3 region has the DNA TGTGCCAGCAGCGTAGGGCATTCTGGGGCCAACGTCCTGACTTTC. The full variable domain, with the rest looked up from reference TRBV9 and TRBJ2-6, is DSGVTQTPKHLITATGQRVTLRCSPRSGDLSVYWYQQSLDQGLQFLIQYYNGEERAKGNILERFSAQQFPDLHSELNLSSLELGDSALYFCASSVGHSGANVLTFGAGSRLTVL.

This clonotype was detected ten times or more. The chain is built from TRBV6-5 and TRBJ1-3; 9 nucleotides agree with TRBD1. The CDR3 extends over 16 amino acids. J was trimmed by 3 bases and V by 2 bases; bases with no gene match: 5. CDR1 and CDR2 (germline): MNHEY, SVGAGI. Written as DNA, the CDR3 is TGTGCCAGCAGTTACGGGACAGGGAAAAGTGGAAACACCATATATTTT. This gives the protein CASSYGTGKSGNTIYF.

This clonotype was recorded many times. The chain's CDR3 is CASSSGAQNTGELFF. CDR3 in DNA: TGTGCCAGCAGTTCAGGGGCGCAGAACACCGGGGAGCTGTTTTTT. The chain is built from TRBV28 and TRBJ2-2; a possible D gene is TRBD1 (6 bases). CDR3 length: 15 residues. The V gene's germline CDR1 is MDHEN and CDR2 SYDVKM. Deletions cut 4 bases from V and 1 base from J, with 10 bases between.

This clonotype was counted at least ten times. CDR3 region: CASSLMGHLSVQQETQYF. In DNA, the CDR3 is TGTGCCAGCAGCTTAATGGGACACCTATCAGTACAACAAGAGACCCAGTACTTC. This rearrangement joins TRBV11-2 to TRBJ2-5, with D tentatively TRBD1 (6 bases). V dropped 2 bases and J dropped 2 bases, with 21 bases sitting between them. The CDR3 has 18 amino acids. Germline values: CDR1 SGHAT, CDR2 FQNNGV.

This clonotype was seen many times. This chain connects TRBV7-8 to TRBJ1-1, with D possibly matching TRBD1 (6 bases). V was clipped by 4 bases and J by 8 bases, with 20 bases between them. The CDR3 covers 15 residues. The V gene's germline CDR1 is SGHVS and CDR2 FQNEAQ. The DNA of the CDR3 is TGTGCCAGCAGCTACTTAAGCCGGGACACCTACGAAGCTTTCTTT. It codes for CASSYLSRDTYEAFF. The full variable domain, rest sourced from reference TRBV7-8 and TRBJ1-1, is GAGVSQSPRYKVAKRGQDVALRCDPISGHVSLFWYQQALGQGPEFLTYFQNEAQLDKSGLPSDRFFAERPEGSVSTLKIQRTQQEDSAVYLCASSYLSRDTYEAFFGQGTRLTVV.

In the case of this clonotype: One base away lies a much larger clone, so this may be a sequencing read error. This sequence joins TRBV5-1 and TRBJ2-1, with 7 positions matching TRBD2. This CDR3 comprises 16 residues. Germline values: CDR1 SGHRS, CDR2 YFSETQ. CDR3 sequence reads: CVSSAGTTVTGNEQFF. As DNA, the CDR3 is TGCGTCAGCAGCGCCGGGACTACAGTTACGGGGAATGAGCAGTTCTTC.

This clonotype came up many times. The genes are TRBV9 and TRBJ2-1, with a tentative D call TRBD1 (5 bases). Germline CDR1 reads SGDLS; CDR2 reads YYNGEE. The CDR3 covers 16 residues. The V end lost 0 bases, the J end lost 3 bases, and 13 bases lay between the germline ends. The CDR3 region is CASSVAASRGYNEQFF. As DNA, the CDR3 is TGTGCCAGCAGCGTAGCAGCGTCTAGGGGCTACAATGAGCAGTTCTTC.

This clonotype was counted between two and nine times. The chain carries TRBV5-4 and TRBJ2-1; no definite D call. The germline gives CDR1 SGHNT, CDR2 YYREEE (reference sequence). V lost 1 base and J 9 bases, leaving 5 bases between the germline ends. The CDR3 is 11 residues long. The CDR3 here is CASSLTIEQFF. CDR3 nucleotide sequence: TGTGCCAGCAGCTTGACCATTGAGCAGTTCTTC.

The V call is TRBV12-3 or TRBV12-4, the J call TRBJ1-3; D call uncertain. V shed 1 base and J shed 0 bases, with 7 bases lying between them. CDR3 length: 15 residues. The CDR3, as DNA: TGTGCCAGCAGTTTAGATGCAGTCTCTGGAAACACCATATATTTT. This codes for CASSLDAVSGNTIYF.

This clonotype was counted many times. Here the CDR3 DNA reads TGCAGTGCTGAAAAACTAGTGCTAGGCACAGATACGCAGTATTTT. The encoded protein is CSAEKLVLGTDTQYF. This chain links TRBV20-1 with TRBJ2-3; perhaps TRBD2 as D (5 bases). The germline CDR1 and CDR2 sequences are DFQATT and SNEGSKA (reference sequence). The CDR3 covers 15 residues. Trimming pared 5 bases from V and 1 base from J, leaving 16 bases between.

This clonotype has a count of ten or more. CDR3 nucleotide sequence: TGTGCCAGCAGCCAGGCGGGAGGGCAGGTTGAGACCCAGTACTTC. Translation gives CASSQAGGQVETQYF. The gene calls are TRBV3-1 and TRBJ2-5, with 9 bases aligning to TRBD2. The germline gives CDR1 LGHDT, CDR2 YNNKEL (reference sequence). This CDR3 region has 15 residues. With 3 bases clipped from V and 5 bases from J, the junction kept 7 bases outside the gene matches.

This clonotype occurred many times. The chain carries TRBV20-1 and TRBJ1-1, with a tentative D call TRBD1 (6 bases). CDR1 is DFQATT, CDR2 SNEGSKA, per germline (reference sequence). V lost 3 bases to trimming and J lost 4 bases, with 18 bases between them. The CDR3 loop spans 15 amino acids. CDR3 DNA sequence: TGCAGTGCTAGGGAATCTACAGGGATGGGCACTGAAGCTTTCTTT. This encodes CSARESTGMGTEAFF.

Concerning this clonotype: A read error is possible here, since a much larger clone lies one base away. The CDR3 nucleotides read TGCGCCAGCAGCGCGGAAGCACAGGGGGCGTCAAGGACCCAGTACTTC. Protein sequence: CASSAEAQGASRTQYF. This chain joins TRBV5-1 and TRBJ2-5; TRBD1 matches at 9 bases. The germline V gene encodes CDR1 SGHRS and CDR2 YFSETQ. The CDR3 totals 16 residues. V lost 4 bases and J lost 7; bases outside the gene matches: 14.

Ten or more counts support this clonotype. The chain combines TRBV2 with TRBJ2-7, with 7 bases identical to TRBD2. J was trimmed by 4 bases and V by 4 bases; bases with no gene match: 7. This CDR3 has 14 residues. The germline V gene has CDR1 SNHLY and CDR2 FYNNEI. This chain's CDR3 is CASSGQAGLYEQYF. CDR3 coding DNA: TGTGCCAGCAGTGGGCAAGCGGGACTTTACGAGCAGTACTTC.

This clonotype has a count of ten or more. The J gene is TRBJ2-1, the V gene TRBV7-9; 11 bases align to TRBD2. The V gene end was trimmed by 3 bases and the J gene end by 6 bases; junction bases not matched to a gene: 7. Germline CDR1 SEHNR, CDR2 FQNEAQ (reference sequence). CDR3 length: 16 amino acids. CDR3 amino acids: CASSLGTSGRLNEQFF. CDR3 in DNA: TGTGCCAGCAGCTTGGGGACTAGCGGCCGCCTCAATGAGCAGTTCTTC.

This clonotype occurred many times. The chain joins TRBV18 to TRBJ2-2, with 8 bases identical to TRBD2. J gave up 5 bases and V 8 bases, and 10 bases lay outside the gene matches. Germline loops: CDR1 KGHSH, CDR2 LQKENI. The CDR3 totals 15 residues. The CDR3 DNA follows: TGTGCCAGCCCCGGTAGCGGGAAGAGTACCGGGGAGCTGTTTTTT. Protein sequence: CASPGSGKSTGELFF.

The chain joins TRBV28 to TRBJ2-6, with 10 bases that match TRBD1. V lost 2 bases to trimming and J lost 4 bases; unmatched junction nucleotides: 14. The V gene's germline CDR1 is MDHEN and CDR2 SYDVKM. This CDR3 spans 20 amino acids. The CDR3 nucleotides are TGTGCCAGCAGTTTAACGGACAGGGGGGCTTGGTTCTCCGGGGCCAACGTCCTGACTTTC. It is translated as CASSLTDRGAWFSGANVLTF.

This clonotype was recorded at least ten times. V is TRBV7-2 and J is TRBJ2-5; 8 bases are shared with TRBD2. Unmatched junction bases numbered 11, after V lost 4 bases and J lost 4 bases. The CDR3 loop spans 16 amino acids. Germline V gene sequence: CDR1 SGHTA, CDR2 FQGNSA. The CDR3 region has the DNA TGTGCCAGCAGCTCCCCTCCGGGGGGGCTACGAGAGACCCAGTACTTC. Translating gives CASSSPPGGLRETQYF. Filled out from reference TRBV7-2 and TRBJ2-5, the complete variable domain reads GAGVSQSPSNKVTEKGKDVELRCDPISGHTALYWYRQSLGQGLEFLIYFQGNSAPDKSGLPSDRFSAERTGGSVSTLTIQRTQQEDSAVYLCASSSPPGGLRETQYFGPGTRLLVL.